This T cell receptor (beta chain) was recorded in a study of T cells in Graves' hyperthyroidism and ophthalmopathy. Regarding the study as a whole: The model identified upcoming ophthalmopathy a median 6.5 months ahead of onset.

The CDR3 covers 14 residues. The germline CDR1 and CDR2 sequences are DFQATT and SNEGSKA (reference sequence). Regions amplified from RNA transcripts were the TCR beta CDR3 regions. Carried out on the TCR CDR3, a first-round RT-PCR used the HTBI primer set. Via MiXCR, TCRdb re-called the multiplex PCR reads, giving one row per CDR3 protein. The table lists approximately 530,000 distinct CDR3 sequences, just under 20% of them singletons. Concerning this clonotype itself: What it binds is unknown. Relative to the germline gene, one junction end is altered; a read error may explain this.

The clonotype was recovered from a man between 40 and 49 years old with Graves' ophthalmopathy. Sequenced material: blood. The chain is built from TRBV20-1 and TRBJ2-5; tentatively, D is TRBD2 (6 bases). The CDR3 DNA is TGCAGTGCTAGTAAGGAGGGAAACGGAGAGACCCAGTGCTTC. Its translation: CSASKEGNGETQCF.